The 10 T cell receptor beta chains listed next were all sequenced from one sample in a study of blood T cell repertoires in COVID-19. Sequencing used immunoSEQ multiplex PCR; TCRdb keeps in-frame clones, though not all of them. The table lists some 29,000 clones, 80% to 95% of them singletons. The sequenced sample was peripheral blood. Receptors originate from a man aged 65 to 79 with active or convalescent COVID-19.

The genes are TRBV28 and TRBJ1-5; TRBD1 matches at 9 bases. CDR1 and CDR2 from the germline V gene are MDHEN and SYDVKM. This CDR3 region has 16 residues. J lost 0 bases, V lost 5 bases, and 5 bases had no gene match. For the CDR3, the DNA is TGTGCCAGCAGTCTACAGGGGGCTAATAGCAATCAGCCCCAGCATTTT. Its protein is CASSLQGANSNQPQHF.

V is TRBV4-1 and J is TRBJ1-4, with a weak D call TRBD1 (6 bases). V was clipped by 1 base and J by 8 bases, with 11 bases between them. The CDR3 totals 14 residues. Germline V CDR1 and CDR2: MGHRA, YSYEKL. CDR3 sequence (DNA): TGCGCCAGCAGCCAAGTCGGGACACTCGAAAAACTGTTTTTT. Translation gives CASSQVGTLEKLFF.

The chain combines TRBV27 with TRBJ2-1; a weak D match, TRBD2 (6 bases). Trimming stripped 4 bases from V and 0 bases from J, with 19 bases between. The CDR3 covers 18 residues. The V gene's germline CDR1 is MNHEY and CDR2 SMNVEV (reference sequence). The chain's CDR3 is CASSSLFFGRSSYNEQFF. Written as DNA, the CDR3 is TGTGCCAGCAGTTCCCTTTTTTTCGGGAGAAGCTCCTACAATGAGCAGTTCTTC.

V and J are TRBV28 and TRBJ1-2; 9 nucleotides match TRBD1. This CDR3 spans 15 amino acids. The J segment lost 3 bases and the V segment lost 9 bases, leaving 11 bases of the junction unmatched. Germline-derived CDR1 and CDR2 are MDHEN and SYDVKM. CDR3 region: CASLPGQGSYYGYTF. The CDR3 coding sequence is TGTGCCAGTTTACCGGGACAGGGTTCATACTATGGCTACACCTTC.

V is TRBV18 and J is TRBJ2-5; D unresolved. In germline, CDR1 is KGHSH, CDR2 LQKENI. The CDR3 extends over 13 amino acids. Trimming shortened V by 0 bases and J by 2 bases, and 4 bases separated the two germline ends. DNA of the CDR3: TGTGCCAGCTCACCACCTCTTCAAGAGACCCAGTACTTC. Amino acid sequence: CASSPPLQETQYF.

The chain links TRBV9 to TRBJ2-1; 8 bases map to TRBD2. V lost 3 bases and J lost 5; bases outside the gene matches: 10. Germline V lookup: CDR1 SGDLS, CDR2 YYNGEE. The CDR3 extends over 16 amino acids. The CDR3 DNA reads TGTGCCAGCAGCGCAAGTCCGGGGCGGGAGGACAATGAGCAGTTCTTC. Protein product: CASSASPGREDNEQFF.

The chain has TRBV27 and TRBJ1-2; D ambiguous. The CDR3 is 15 amino acids. Deletions cut 8 bases from V and 0 bases from J, with 16 bases between. Per the germline V gene, CDR1 is MNHEY and CDR2 is SMNVEV (reference sequence). CDR3 residues: CASRGVLEPNYGYTF. The CDR3 nucleotides read TGTGCCAGCCGTGGAGTACTGGAGCCTAACTATGGCTACACCTTC.

The V gene is TRBV4-2, the J gene TRBJ1-4; D remains ambiguous. V lost 1 base and J 4 bases, leaving 7 bases between the germline ends. CDR1 and CDR2 (germline): LGHNA, YNFKEQ. The CDR3 spans 14 residues. Here the CDR3 DNA reads TGTGCCAGCAGCCAAGGGGGAGGTAATGAAAAACTGTTTTTT. The encoded protein is CASSQGGGNEKLFF.

The chain combines TRBV19 with TRBJ2-3; the D is unclear. The CDR3 is 12 amino acids. Trimming shortened V by 5 bases and J by 5 bases, and 8 bases separated the two germline ends. Germline CDR1 reads LNHDA; CDR2 reads SQIVND (reference sequence). The CDR3 is CASSPRQDTQYF. DNA for the CDR3: TGTGCCAGTAGTCCAAGACAAGATACGCAGTATTTT.

The chain has TRBV18 and TRBJ2-1, with D possibly being TRBD2 (5 bases). The germline V gene has CDR1 KGHSH and CDR2 LQKENI. V was clipped by 0 bases and J by 3 bases, with 12 bases between them. The CDR3 is made up of 16 amino acids. The CDR3 bases are TGTGCCAGCTCACCACCGACGGGGATATTCTACAATGAGCAGTTCTTC. The encoded protein is CASSPPTGIFYNEQFF.